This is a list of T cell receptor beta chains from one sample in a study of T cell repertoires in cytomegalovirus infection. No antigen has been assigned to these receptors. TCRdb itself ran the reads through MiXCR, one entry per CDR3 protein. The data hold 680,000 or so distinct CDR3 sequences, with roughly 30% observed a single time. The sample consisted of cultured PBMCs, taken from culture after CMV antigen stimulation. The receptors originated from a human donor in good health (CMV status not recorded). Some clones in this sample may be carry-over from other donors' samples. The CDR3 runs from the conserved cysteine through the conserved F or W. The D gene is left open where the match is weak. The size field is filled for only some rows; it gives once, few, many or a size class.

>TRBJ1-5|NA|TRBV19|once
TGTGCCAGTAAAAGGGTTTTGGGGGAACAGCCCCAGCATTTT
CASKRVLGEQPQHF
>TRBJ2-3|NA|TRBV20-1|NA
TGCAGTGCTAGAGTACGAGATACGCAGTATTTT
CSARVRDTQYF
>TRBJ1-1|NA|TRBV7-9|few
TGTGCCAGCAGTTTCAGCGCCTGGACTGAAGCTTTCTTT
CASSFSAWTEAFF
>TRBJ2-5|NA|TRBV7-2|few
TGTGCCAGCAGCTCTCGTCGGAGCCAAGAGACCCAGTACTTC
CASSSRRSQETQYF
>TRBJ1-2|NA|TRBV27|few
TGTGCCAGCAGTTCCGCAGTAGGGTACTATGGCTACACCTTC
CASSSAVGYYGYTF
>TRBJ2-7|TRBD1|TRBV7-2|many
TGTGCCAGCAGCCCAGGGACAGGGGGCGGATACGAGCAGTACTTC
CASSPGTGGGYEQYF
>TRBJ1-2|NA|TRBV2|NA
TGTGCCAGCAGTGAAGCGCTTGGAGGCGAGTATGGCTACACCTTC
CASSEALGGEYGYTF
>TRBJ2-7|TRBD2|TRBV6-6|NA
TGTGCCAGCAGTCCTAGCGGGGGCCTTGGCGAGCAGTACTTC
CASSPSGGLGEQYF
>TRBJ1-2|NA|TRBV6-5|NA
TGTGCCAGCAGTGCCCGGGACAACGTCTATGGCTACACCTTC
CASSARDNVYGYTF
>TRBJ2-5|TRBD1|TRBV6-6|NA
TGTGCCAGCAGTACCTGGGACAGACAAGAGACCCAGTACTTC
CASSTWDRQETQYF
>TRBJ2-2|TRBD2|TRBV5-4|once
TGTGCCAGCAGCGCGAGCGGGGGCCTTGGGCTGTTTTTT
CASSASGGLGLFF
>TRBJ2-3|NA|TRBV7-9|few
TGTGCCAGCAGCTTAGTTGGAGTCGCCGATACGCAGTATTTT
CASSLVGVADTQYF
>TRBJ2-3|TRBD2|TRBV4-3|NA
TGCGCCAGCAGCCAAGATGTACGGGAGGGCGCAGATACGCAGTATTTT
CASSQDVREGADTQYF
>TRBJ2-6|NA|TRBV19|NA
TGTGCCAGTAGGGCCATACAGGGCTCCTCTGGGGCCAACGTCCTGACTTTC
CASRAIQGSSGANVLTF
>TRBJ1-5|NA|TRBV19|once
TGTGCCAGTATGCGGTGGGCAGGGTATCAGCCCCAGCATTTT
CASMRWAGYQPQHF
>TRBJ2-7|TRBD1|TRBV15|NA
TGTGCCACCAGCAGGGAACGGACAGGACCCTACGAGCAGTACTTC
CATSRERTGPYEQYF
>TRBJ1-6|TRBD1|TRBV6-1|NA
TGTGCCAGCACTAGACAGGGGGTGGGCTCCTATAATTCACCCCTCCACTTT
CASTRQGVGSYNSPLHF
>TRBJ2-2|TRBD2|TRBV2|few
TGTGCCAGCAGTAGCCAATTACTAGCGGGAGGGAAGAACACCGGGGAGCTGTTTTTT
CASSSQLLAGGKNTGELFF
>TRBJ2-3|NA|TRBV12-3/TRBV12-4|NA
TGTGCCAGCAGAATAAGCACAGATACGCAGTATTTT
CASRISTDTQYF
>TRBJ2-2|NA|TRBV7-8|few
TGTGCCAGCAGCACAGAGGAGATGGGGTGGAACACCGGGGAGCTGTTTTTT
CASSTEEMGWNTGELFF
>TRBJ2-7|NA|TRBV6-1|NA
TGTGCCAGCAGTGGGGTCGGCGAGCAGTACTTC
CASSGVGEQYF
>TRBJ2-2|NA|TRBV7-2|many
TGTGCCGGTGCCGGGCGGAGAGGCACCGGGGAGCTGTTTTTT
CAGAGRRGTGELFF
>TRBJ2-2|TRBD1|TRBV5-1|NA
TGCGCCAGCAGCTACCCAGGGGGCGCAGGGGCCGGGGAGCTGTTTTTT
CASSYPGGAGAGELFF
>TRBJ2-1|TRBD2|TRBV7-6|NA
TGTGCCAGCAGCTTCTTACTAGCGGGGGGTGCCGATGAGCAGTTCTTC
CASSFLLAGGADEQFF
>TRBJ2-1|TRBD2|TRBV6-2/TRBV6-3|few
TGTGCCATCGTCGGGACTATCTACAATGAGCAGTTCTTC
CAIVGTIYNEQFF
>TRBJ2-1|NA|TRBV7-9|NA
TGTGCCAGCAGCTTTGAAAGGGAGCAGTTCTTC
CASSFEREQFF